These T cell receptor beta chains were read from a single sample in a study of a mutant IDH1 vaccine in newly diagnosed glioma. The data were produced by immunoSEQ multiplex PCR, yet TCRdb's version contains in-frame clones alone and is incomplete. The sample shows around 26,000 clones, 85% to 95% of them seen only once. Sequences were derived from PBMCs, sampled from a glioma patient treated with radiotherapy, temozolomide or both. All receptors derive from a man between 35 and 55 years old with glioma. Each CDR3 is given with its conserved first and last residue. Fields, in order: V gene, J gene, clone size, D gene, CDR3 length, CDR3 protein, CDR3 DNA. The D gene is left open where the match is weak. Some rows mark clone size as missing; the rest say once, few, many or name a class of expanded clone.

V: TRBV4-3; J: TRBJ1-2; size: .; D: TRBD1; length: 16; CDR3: CASSQYPGQVSYGYTF; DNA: TGCGCCAGCAGCCAGTACCCGGGACAGGTGTCCTATGGCTACACCTTC
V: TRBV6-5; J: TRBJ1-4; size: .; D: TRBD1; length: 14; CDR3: CASRETGVREKLFF; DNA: TGTGCCAGCAGAGAGACAGGGGTACGCGAAAAACTGTTTTTT
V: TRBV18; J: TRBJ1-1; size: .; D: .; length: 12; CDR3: CASSPPVGQAFF; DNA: TGTGCCAGCTCACCACCGGTGGGGCAAGCTTTCTTT
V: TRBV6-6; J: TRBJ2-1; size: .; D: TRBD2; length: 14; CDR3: CASSPGLAFNEQFF; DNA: TGTGCCAGCAGTCCGGGACTAGCGTTCAATGAGCAGTTCTTC
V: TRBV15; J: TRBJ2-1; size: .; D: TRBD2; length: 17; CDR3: CATSRGAGTSGGGEQFF; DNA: TGTGCCACCAGCAGAGGTGCCGGGACTAGCGGGGGGGGTGAGCAGTTCTTC
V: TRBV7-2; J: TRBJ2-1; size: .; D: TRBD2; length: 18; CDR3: CASSLMVVAGPAWNEQFF; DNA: TGTGCCAGCAGCCTTATGGTAGTAGCGGGACCTGCCTGGAATGAGCAGTTCTTC
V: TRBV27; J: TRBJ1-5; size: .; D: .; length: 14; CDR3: CASSFRGLGQPQHF; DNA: TGTGCCAGCAGTTTTCGAGGTCTAGGGCAGCCCCAGCATTTT
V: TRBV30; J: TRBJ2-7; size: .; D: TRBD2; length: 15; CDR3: CAWSHAGTSAYEQYF; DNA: TGTGCCTGGAGTCACGCCGGGACTAGCGCTTACGAGCAGTACTTC
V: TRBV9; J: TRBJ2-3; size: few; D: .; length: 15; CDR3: CASSYGGASTDTQYF; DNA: TGTGCCAGCAGCTACGGGGGTGCTAGCACAGATACGCAGTATTTT
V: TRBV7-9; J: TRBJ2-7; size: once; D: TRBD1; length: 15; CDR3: CASSPGTGVEYEQYF; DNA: TGTGCCAGCAGCCCAGGGACAGGGGTAGAGTACGAGCAGTACTTC
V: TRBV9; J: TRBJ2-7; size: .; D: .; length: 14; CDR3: CASSVDGLKDEQYF; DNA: TGTGCCAGCAGCGTAGACGGTCTTAAGGACGAGCAGTACTTC
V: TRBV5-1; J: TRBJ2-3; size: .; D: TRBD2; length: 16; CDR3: CASSFLGLANTDTQYF; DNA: TGCGCCAGCAGCTTCCTCGGACTAGCGAACACAGATACGCAGTATTTT
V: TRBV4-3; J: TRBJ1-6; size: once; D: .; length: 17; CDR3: CASSRSIGQGFGSPLHF; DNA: TGCGCCAGCAGCCGCTCAATAGGCCAGGGGTTTGGTTCACCCCTCCACTTT
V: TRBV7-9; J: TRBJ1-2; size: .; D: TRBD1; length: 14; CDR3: CASSYGQGSYGYTF; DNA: TGTGCCAGCAGCTACGGACAGGGTAGCTATGGCTACACCTTC
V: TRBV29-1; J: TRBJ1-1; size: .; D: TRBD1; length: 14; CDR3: CSAQTGNSGTEAFF; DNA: TGCAGCGCCCAGACAGGGAACAGTGGCACTGAAGCTTTCTTT
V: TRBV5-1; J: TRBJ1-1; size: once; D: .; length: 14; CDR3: CASSFEGQYTEAFF; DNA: TGCGCCAGCAGCTTCGAAGGACAATACACTGAAGCTTTCTTT
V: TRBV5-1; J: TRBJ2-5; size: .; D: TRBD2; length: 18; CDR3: CASRPGLAGTGWKETQYF; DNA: TGCGCCAGCAGACCGGGACTAGCGGGAACTGGATGGAAAGAGACCCAGTACTTC
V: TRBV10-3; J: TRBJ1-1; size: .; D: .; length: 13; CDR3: CAIREHGWAEAFF; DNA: TGTGCCATCAGGGAGCACGGGTGGGCTGAAGCTTTCTTT
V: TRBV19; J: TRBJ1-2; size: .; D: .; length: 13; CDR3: CASCNTDFQGYTF; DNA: TGTGCCAGTTGTAACACCGACTTCCAGGGCTACACCTTC
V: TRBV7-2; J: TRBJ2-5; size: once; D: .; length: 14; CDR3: CASSLGSVQETQYF; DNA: TGTGCCAGCAGCTTAGGGTCAGTACAAGAGACCCAGTACTTC
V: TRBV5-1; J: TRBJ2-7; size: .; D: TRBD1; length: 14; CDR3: CAGPKNRGTYEQYF; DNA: TGCGCCGGACCGAAAAACAGGGGCACCTACGAGCAGTACTTC
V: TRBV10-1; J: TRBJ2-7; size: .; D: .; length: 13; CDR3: CASSDSGYNEQYF; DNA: TGCGCCAGCAGTGACTCGGGGTACAACGAGCAGTACTTC
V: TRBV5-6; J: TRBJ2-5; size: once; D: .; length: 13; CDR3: CASSPTSSETQYF; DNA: TGTGCCAGCAGCCCCACTTCCTCGGAGACCCAGTACTTC
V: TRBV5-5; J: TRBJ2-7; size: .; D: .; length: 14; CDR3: CASSLGSPIYEQYF; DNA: TGTGCCAGCAGCTTGGGTAGTCCTATCTACGAGCAGTACTTC
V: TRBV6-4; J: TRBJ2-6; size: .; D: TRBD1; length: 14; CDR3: CASSGTGGANVLTF; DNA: TGTGCCAGCAGTGGGACAGGTGGGGCCAACGTCCTGACTTTC
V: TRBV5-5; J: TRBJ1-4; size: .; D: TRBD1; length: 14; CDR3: CASSFEGASEKLFF; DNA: TGTGCCAGCAGCTTTGAGGGGGCAAGTGAAAAACTGTTTTTT
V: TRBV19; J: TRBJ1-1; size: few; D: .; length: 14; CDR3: CASSILKGGTEAFF; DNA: TGTGCCAGTAGTATACTCAAGGGAGGAACTGAAGCTTTCTTT